Shown below are 20 T cell receptor beta chains from a single sample sequenced in a study of CD8 T cells in ankylosing spondylitis. TCRdb re-derived calls from the 5' RACE reads in MiXCR, one entry per CDR3 protein. Of about 140,000 distinct CDR3 sequences in the sample, under 35% were seen once. Source material: synovial fluid, either unsorted or a sorted T cell fraction (not recorded which). Source of these receptors: a male donor with ankylosing spondylitis.

This clonotype was counted between two and nine times. The chain has TRBV7-6 and TRBJ2-1, with D uncertain. The CDR3 loop spans 15 amino acids. The germline CDR1 and CDR2 sequences are SGHVS and FNYEAQ. V lost 1 base and J 1 base, leaving 8 bases between the germline ends. The CDR3 DNA reads as TGTGCCAGCAGCTTAGAGGATAGTTCCTACAATGAGCAGTTCTTC. Translating gives CASSLEDSSYNEQFF.

In this sample, this clonotype turned up a few times. The chain uses TRBV11-1 and TRBJ2-2; 13 bases line up with TRBD2. This CDR3 has 17 amino acids. Germline assignment: CDR1 SGHAT and CDR2 FQDESV (reference sequence). Trimming took 5 bases from V and 5 from J; bases not matched to a gene: 8. The CDR3 sequence: CASSTRTSGSRTGELFF. CDR3 sequence (DNA): TGTGCCAGCAGCACCAGGACTAGCGGGAGTCGTACCGGGGAGCTGTTTTTT.

V gene TRBV11-1 combines with J gene TRBJ2-3; no firm D call. Trimming took 4 bases from V and 2 from J, leaving 22 bases between them. CDR1 SGHAT and CDR2 FQDESV come from the germline V gene (reference sequence). The CDR3 runs 18 residues. The CDR3 nucleotides read TGTGCCAGCAGCTCCCCATGGATGTGGGGAAGATACACAGATACGCAGTATTTT. This gives the protein CASSSPWMWGRYTDTQYF.

This sequence joins TRBV20-1 and TRBJ1-5; a weak D match, TRBD1 (6 bases). Germline CDR1 reads DFQATT; CDR2 reads SNEGSKA (reference sequence). The CDR3 spans 15 residues. The germline V and J ends were trimmed by 6 bases and 5 bases, with 20 bases remaining between them. CDR3 DNA sequence: TGCAGTGCGAGACCTTTTAGGGGGATTTATCAGCCCCAGCATTTT. This translates into CSARPFRGIYQPQHF.

The gene calls are TRBV20-1 and TRBJ2-3; the D call may be TRBD1 or TRBD2 (5 bases each). The CDR3 length is 17 residues. V lost 0 bases and J 0 bases, leaving 16 bases between the germline ends. The germline CDR1 and CDR2 sequences are DFQATT and SNEGSKA (reference sequence). CDR3 in amino acids: CSAREIGTHPSTDTQYF. The CDR3, as DNA: TGCAGTGCTAGAGAAATAGGGACCCACCCTAGCACAGATACGCAGTATTTT.

The chain recombines TRBV12-3 or TRBV12-4 with TRBJ2-7; possible D gene TRBD1, 6 bases. This CDR3 region has 16 residues. V was clipped by 4 bases and J by 4 bases, with 20 bases between them. In nucleotides, the CDR3 is TGTGCCAGCAGTTCACACACAGGGTCTGTTGGTTACGAGCAGTACTTC. Translating it yields CASSSHTGSVGYEQYF.

This clonotype was picked up a small number of times. V gene TRBV4-3 combines with J gene TRBJ2-7, with unresolved D. Trimming removed 3 bases from V and 1 base from J, with 13 bases in between. The CDR3 runs 15 residues. Germline values: CDR1 LGHNA, CDR2 YSLEER. The CDR3 sequence is CASSHSSAGSYEQYF. CDR3 bases: TGCGCCAGCAGCCATAGTAGTGCCGGGTCCTACGAGCAGTACTTC.

The V and J genes are TRBV5-1 and TRBJ2-3; 10 bases match TRBD2. The CDR3 runs to 15 residues. The germline V gene encodes CDR1 SGHRS and CDR2 YFSETQ. V dropped 3 bases and J dropped 2; count of bases not matched to a gene: 3. CDR3 in DNA: TGCGCCAGCAGCTGGGGACTAGCGCCCACAGATACGCAGTATTTT. This encodes CASSWGLAPTDTQYF.

This clonotype was seen at least ten times. The chain has TRBV7-9 and TRBJ1-1, with TRBD1 matching over 7 bases. The ends lost 3 bases at V and 3 bases at J; junction bases unmatched: 7. The CDR3 spans 15 residues. Per germline, CDR1 SEHNR and CDR2 FQNEAQ (reference sequence). In DNA, the CDR3 is TGTGCCAGCAGCTTTTCAGCAGGGGGGGACACTGAAGCTTTCTTT. Residues: CASSFSAGGDTEAFF. Full variable domain (missing parts from reference TRBV7-9 and TRBJ1-1): DTGVSQNPRHKITKRGQNVTFRCDPISEHNRLYWYRQTLGQGPEFLTYFQNEAQLEKSRLLSDRFSAERPKGSFSTLEIQRTEQGDSAMYLCASSFSAGGDTEAFFGQGTRLTVV.

The chain uses TRBV20-1 and TRBJ1-1; D unclear. Trimming shortened V by 5 bases and J by 3 bases, and 13 bases separated the two germline ends. This CDR3 contains 13 residues. Germline V lookup: CDR1 DFQATT, CDR2 SNEGSKA (reference sequence). The CDR3 DNA sequence: TGCAGTGCTCCAAAGCGGGTGGACACTGAAGCTTTCTTT. Translated, it gives CSAPKRVDTEAFF.

This clonotype showed up many times. The chain carries TRBV7-3 and TRBJ2-1; 10 positions match TRBD2. CDR3 size: 15 residues. CDR1 and CDR2 (germline): SGHTA, FQGTGA. Losses at the gene ends were 6 bases for V and 0 bases for J; bases not matched to a gene: 2. In DNA form, the CDR3 reads TGTGCCAGCAGTACTAGCGGGAACTCCTACAATGAGCAGTTCTTC. As protein: CASSTSGNSYNEQFF.

On this clonotype: The junction does not match germline at one end; this may be a read error. The rearrangement uses TRBV27 and TRBJ1-2, with TRBD1 as a possible D gene (5 bases). The CDR3 is 14 residues long. Germline V gives CDR1 MNHEY, CDR2 SMNVEV (reference sequence). The CDR3 sequence: CVSSLGGRGYGYTF. The CDR3 DNA reads TGTGTCAGCAGTTTGGGGGGTAGGGGCTATGGCTACACCTTC.

At least ten counts were recorded for this clonotype. This chain joins TRBV20-1 and TRBJ1-2; D call uncertain. Per the germline V gene, CDR1 is DFQATT and CDR2 is SNEGSKA (reference sequence). The CDR3 contains 13 residues. The V end was cut by 0 bases, the J end by 6 bases, with 11 bases between. CDR3 DNA sequence: TGCAGTGCTAGAGACCCCGCCGATAATGGCTACACCTTC. It yields the protein CSARDPADNGYTF.

This clonotype has a handful of counts. This chain connects TRBV10-2 to TRBJ2-2; D may be TRBD1 (5 bases). CDR3 length equals 15 residues. Trimming stripped 6 bases from V and 1 base from J, with 12 bases between. Germline V gives CDR1 WSHSY, CDR2 SAAADI. CDR3 sequence: CASRDRQRNTGELFF. The CDR3 DNA reads as TGCGCCAGCAGAGACCGACAGAGGAACACCGGGGAGCTGTTTTTT.

The chain uses TRBV3-1 and TRBJ2-1, with D perhaps TRBD2 (6 bases). CDR3 length: 21 residues. Trimming removed 0 bases from V and 4 bases from J, with 28 bases in between. Germline V CDR1 and CDR2: LGHDT, YNNKEL (reference sequence). The CDR3 region is CASSQDDPSHLAKVPYNEQFF. The DNA for the CDR3 is TGTGCCAGCAGCCAAGACGATCCATCCCACCTAGCGAAAGTCCCATACAATGAGCAGTTCTTC.

This clonotype was counted between two and nine times. The chain joins TRBV6-6 to TRBJ1-1; 7 bases match TRBD1. Germline-derived CDR1 and CDR2 are MNHNY and SVGAGI (reference sequence). Losses at the gene ends were 7 bases for V and 5 bases for J; bases not matched to a gene: 7. The CDR3 loop spans 13 amino acids. In DNA form, the CDR3 reads TGTGCCAGCATTAGGGGACAGCCAACTGAAGCTTTCTTT. Residues: CASIRGQPTEAFF.

The chain uses TRBV7-9 and TRBJ1-1, with D possibly TRBD1 on 5 matching bases. The V and J ends lost 6 bases and 1 base respectively, with 18 bases between them. This CDR3 region has 16 residues. Germline V gene lookup returns CDR1 SEHNR and CDR2 FQNEAQ (reference sequence). Written as DNA, the CDR3 is TGTGCCAGCAGTCAAGGAGGGGACCTGAGGAACACTGAAGCTTTCTTT. Translation: CASSQGGDLRNTEAFF. The full variable domain, in which reference TRBV7-9 and TRBJ1-1 provide the parts outside the CDR3, is DTGVSQNPRHKITKRGQNVTFRCDPISEHNRLYWYRQTLGQGPEFLTYFQNEAQLEKSRLLSDRFSAERPKGSFSTLEIQRTEQGDSAMYLCASSQGGDLRNTEAFFGQGTRLTVV.

The chain combines TRBV5-1 with TRBJ2-7, with 7 bases identical to TRBD1. CDR1 is SGHRS, CDR2 YFSETQ, per germline. The CDR3 extends over 13 amino acids. V gave up 4 bases and J gave up 2 bases; unmatched junction bases: 3. CDR3 DNA sequence: TGCGCCAGCAGCGGAGGACAGGCCTACGAGCAGTACTTC. Translating gives CASSGGQAYEQYF.

This clonotype was seen at least ten times. The J gene is TRBJ2-7, the V gene TRBV27; a possible D gene is TRBD1 (5 bases). Deletions cut 4 bases from V and 6 bases from J, with 10 bases between. The CDR3 covers 12 residues. Per germline, CDR1 MNHEY and CDR2 SMNVEV (reference sequence). CDR3 amino acids: CASSSGHSEQYF. CDR3 sequence (DNA): TGTGCCAGCAGTTCTGGACACTCCGAGCAGTACTTC.

This chain links TRBV3-1 with TRBJ2-5, with TRBD2 identical over 12 bases. The germline CDR1 and CDR2 sequences are LGHDT and YNNKEL (reference sequence). There are 16 residues in the CDR3. The V and J ends lost 5 bases and 2 bases, in that order; junction bases with no gene match: 6. In DNA form, the CDR3 reads TGTGCCAGCAGCACCCGGACTAGCGGGAAACAAGAGACCCAGTACTTC. As protein: CASSTRTSGKQETQYF.